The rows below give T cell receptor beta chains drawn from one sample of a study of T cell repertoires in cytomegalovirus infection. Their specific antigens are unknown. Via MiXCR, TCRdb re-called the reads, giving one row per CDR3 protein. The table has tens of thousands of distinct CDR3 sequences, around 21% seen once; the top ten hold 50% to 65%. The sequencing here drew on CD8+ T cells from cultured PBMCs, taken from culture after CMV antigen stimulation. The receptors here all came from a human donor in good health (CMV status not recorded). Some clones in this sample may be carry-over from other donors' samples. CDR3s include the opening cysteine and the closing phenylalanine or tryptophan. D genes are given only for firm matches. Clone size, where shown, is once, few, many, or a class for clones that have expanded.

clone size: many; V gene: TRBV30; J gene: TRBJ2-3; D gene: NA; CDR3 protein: CAWSVAGGTDTQYF; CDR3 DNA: TGTGCCTGGAGTGTAGCGGGCGGCACAGATACGCAGTATTTT
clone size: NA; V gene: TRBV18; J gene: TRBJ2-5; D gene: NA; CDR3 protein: CASSPGHKETQYF; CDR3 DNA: TGTGCCAGCTCACCGGGACATAAAGAGACCCAGTACTTC
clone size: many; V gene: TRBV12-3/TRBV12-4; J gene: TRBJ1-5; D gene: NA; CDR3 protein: CASSLSFGVPNQPQHF; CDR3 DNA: TGTGCCAGCAGTTTGAGTTTTGGGGTGCCCAATCAGCCCCAGCATTTT
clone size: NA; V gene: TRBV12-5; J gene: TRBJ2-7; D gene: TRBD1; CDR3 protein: CASGVQTGGYYEQYF; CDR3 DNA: TGTGCTAGTGGCGTTCAGACAGGGGGCTACTACGAGCAGTACTTC
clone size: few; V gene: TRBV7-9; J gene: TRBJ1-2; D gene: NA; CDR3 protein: CASSLRGEGYTF; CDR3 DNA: TGTGCCAGCAGCTTACGGGGGGAAGGCTACACCTTC
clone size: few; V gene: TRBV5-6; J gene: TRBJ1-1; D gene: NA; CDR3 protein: CASSLGGRNTEAFF; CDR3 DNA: TGTGCCAGCAGCTTGGGTGGCAGGAACACTGAAGCTTTCTTT
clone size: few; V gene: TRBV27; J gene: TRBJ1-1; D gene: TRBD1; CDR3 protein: CASSPGQGVAEAFF; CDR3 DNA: TGTGCCAGCAGTCCGGGACAGGGTGTAGCTGAAGCTTTCTTT
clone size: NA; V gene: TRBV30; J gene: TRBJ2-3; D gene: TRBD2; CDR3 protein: CAWSVTSGIADTQYF; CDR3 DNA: TGTGCCTGGAGTGTTACTAGCGGGATTGCAGATACGCAGTATTTT
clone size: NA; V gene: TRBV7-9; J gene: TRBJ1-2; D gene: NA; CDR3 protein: CASSLGGTALGYTF; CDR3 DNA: TGTGCCAGCAGCTTAGGAGGGACGGCGTTAGGCTACACCTTC
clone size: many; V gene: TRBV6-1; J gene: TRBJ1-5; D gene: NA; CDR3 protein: CASRVAGNQPQHF; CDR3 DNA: TGTGCCAGCAGAGTAGCAGGCAATCAGCCCCAGCATTTT
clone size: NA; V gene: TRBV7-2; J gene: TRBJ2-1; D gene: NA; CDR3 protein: CASSIMYNEQFF; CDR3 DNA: TGTGCCAGCAGTATAATGTACAATGAGCAGTTCTTC
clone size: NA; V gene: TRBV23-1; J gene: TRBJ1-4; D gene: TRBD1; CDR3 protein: CASSRKNRGRRANEKLFF; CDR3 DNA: TGCGCCAGCAGTCGAAAGAACAGGGGGCGTAGAGCTAATGAAAAACTGTTTTTT
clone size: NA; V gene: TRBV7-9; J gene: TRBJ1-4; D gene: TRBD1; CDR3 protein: CASSPAGGRRNEKLFF; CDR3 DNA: TGTGCCAGCAGCCCGGCAGGGGGCAGACGGAATGAAAAACTGTTTTTT
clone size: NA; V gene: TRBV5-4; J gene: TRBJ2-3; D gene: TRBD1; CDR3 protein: CASSFRTGALTDTQYF; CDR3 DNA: TGTGCCAGCAGCTTCAGGACAGGGGCCCTCACAGATACGCAGTATTTT
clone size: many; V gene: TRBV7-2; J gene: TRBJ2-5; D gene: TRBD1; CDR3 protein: CASSLRWTGETQYF; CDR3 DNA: TGTGCCAGCAGCTTAAGATGGACAGGGGAGACCCAGTACTTC
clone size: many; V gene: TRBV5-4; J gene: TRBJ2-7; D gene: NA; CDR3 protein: CASSLEQIAEQYF; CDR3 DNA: TGTGCCAGCAGCTTGGAACAGATCGCCGAGCAGTACTTC
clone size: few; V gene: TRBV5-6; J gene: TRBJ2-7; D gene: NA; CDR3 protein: CASSLRGSYEQYF; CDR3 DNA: TGTGCCAGCAGCTTGCGGGGGTCCTACGAGCAGTACTTC
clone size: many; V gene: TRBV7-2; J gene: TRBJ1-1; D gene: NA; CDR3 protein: CASSRRAFF; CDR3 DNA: TGTGCCAGCAGCCGCCGCGCTTTCTTT
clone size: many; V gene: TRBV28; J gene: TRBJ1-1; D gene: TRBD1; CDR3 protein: CASSLGTGGSEAFF; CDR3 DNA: TGTGCCAGCAGTTTGGGGACAGGGGGCTCTGAAGCTTTCTTT
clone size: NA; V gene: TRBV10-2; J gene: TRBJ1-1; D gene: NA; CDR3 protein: CASSESVGFTEAFF; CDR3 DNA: TGCGCCAGCAGTGAGTCCGTGGGTTTCACTGAAGCTTTCTTT
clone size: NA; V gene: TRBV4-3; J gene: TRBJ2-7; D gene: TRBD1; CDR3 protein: CPSSQDKDRGNEQYF; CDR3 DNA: TGCCCCAGCAGCCAAGATAAGGACAGGGGCAACGAGCAGTACTTC
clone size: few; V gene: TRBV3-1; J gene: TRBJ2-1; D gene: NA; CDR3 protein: CASSQRTEYNEQFF; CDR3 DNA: TGTGCCAGCAGCCAAAGGACGGAATACAATGAGCAGTTCTTC
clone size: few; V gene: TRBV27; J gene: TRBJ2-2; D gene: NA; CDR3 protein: CASSFNGELFF; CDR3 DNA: TGTGCCAGCAGTTTCAACGGGGAGCTGTTTTTT
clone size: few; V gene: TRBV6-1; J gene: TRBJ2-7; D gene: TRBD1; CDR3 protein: CASSWWAGTGGDEQYF; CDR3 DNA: TGTGCCAGCAGTTGGTGGGCCGGGACAGGGGGCGACGAGCAGTACTTC
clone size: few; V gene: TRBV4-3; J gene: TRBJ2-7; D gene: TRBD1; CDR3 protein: CASSQDETGVYEQYF; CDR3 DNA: TGCGCCAGCAGCCAAGACGAGACAGGGGTTTACGAGCAGTACTTC
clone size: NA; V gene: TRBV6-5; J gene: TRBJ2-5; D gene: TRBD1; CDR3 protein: CASSYSTGQETQYF; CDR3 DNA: TGTGCCAGCAGTTACTCGACAGGGCAAGAGACCCAGTACTTC
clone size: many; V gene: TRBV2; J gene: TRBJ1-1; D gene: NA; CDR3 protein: CASIVQGITEAFF; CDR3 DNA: TGTGCCAGCATAGTACAAGGGATCACTGAAGCTTTCTTT
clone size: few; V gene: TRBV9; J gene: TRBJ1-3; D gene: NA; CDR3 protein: CASSVVYPGHRNTIYF; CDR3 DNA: TGTGCCAGCAGCGTAGTCTACCCGGGACATCGAAACACCATATATTTT
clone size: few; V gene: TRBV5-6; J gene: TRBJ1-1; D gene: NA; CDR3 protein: CASSTARGQRLSNTEAFF; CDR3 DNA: TGTGCCAGCAGCACGGCCCGTGGACAGCGATTATCCAACACTGAAGCTTTCTTT
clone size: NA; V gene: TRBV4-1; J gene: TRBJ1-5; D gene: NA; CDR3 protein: CASSQETGGGQPQHF; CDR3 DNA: TGCGCCAGCAGCCAAGAGACCGGGGGGGGGCAGCCCCAGCATTTT
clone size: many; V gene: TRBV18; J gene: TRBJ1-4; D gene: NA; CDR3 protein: CASSGAGDEKLFF; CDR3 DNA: TGTGCCAGCTCGGGAGCCGGGGATGAAAAACTGTTTTTT
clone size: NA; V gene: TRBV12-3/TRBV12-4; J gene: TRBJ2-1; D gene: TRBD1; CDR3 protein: CASCHDRVDEQFF; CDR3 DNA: TGTGCCAGCTGCCATGACAGGGTAGATGAGCAGTTCTTC
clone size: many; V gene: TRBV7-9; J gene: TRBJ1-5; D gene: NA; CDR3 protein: CASSGGSNQPQHF; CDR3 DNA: TGTGCCAGCAGCGGAGGCTCCAATCAGCCCCAGCATTTT
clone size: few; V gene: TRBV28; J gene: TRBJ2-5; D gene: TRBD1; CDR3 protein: CASSPYRGWQETQYF; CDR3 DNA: TGTGCCAGCAGTCCCTACAGGGGTTGGCAAGAGACCCAGTACTTC
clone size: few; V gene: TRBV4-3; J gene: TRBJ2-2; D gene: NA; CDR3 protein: CASSPLGGELFF; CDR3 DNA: TGCGCCAGCAGCCCTCTCGGCGGGGAGCTGTTTTTT
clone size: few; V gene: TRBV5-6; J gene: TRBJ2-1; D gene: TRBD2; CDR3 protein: CASSLPTHLAGGLLEQFF; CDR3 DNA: TGTGCCAGCAGCTTGCCAACGCACCTAGCGGGAGGGCTATTAGAGCAGTTCTTC
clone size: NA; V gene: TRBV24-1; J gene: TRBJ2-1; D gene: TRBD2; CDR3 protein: CATSDATSGAHTREQFF; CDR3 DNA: TGTGCCACCAGTGATGCCACTAGCGGGGCCCACACGCGAGAGCAGTTCTTC
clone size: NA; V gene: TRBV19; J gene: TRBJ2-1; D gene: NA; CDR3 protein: CASSIGLREQFF; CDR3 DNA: TGTGCCAGTAGTATCGGCTTAAGGGAGCAGTTCTTC
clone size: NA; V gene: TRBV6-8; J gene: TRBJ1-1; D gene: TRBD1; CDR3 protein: CASRGTGGKGTEAFF; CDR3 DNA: TGTGCCAGCAGGGGGACAGGAGGGAAGGGGACTGAAGCTTTCTTT
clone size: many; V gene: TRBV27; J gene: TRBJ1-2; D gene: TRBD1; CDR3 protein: CASSLSTGSFGYTF; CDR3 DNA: TGTGCCAGCAGTTTATCGACAGGGTCGTTTGGCTACACCTTC
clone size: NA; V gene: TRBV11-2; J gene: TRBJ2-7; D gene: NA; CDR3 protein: CASSPDGVPYEQYF; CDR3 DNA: TGTGCCAGCAGCCCAGATGGGGTCCCCTACGAGCAGTACTTC
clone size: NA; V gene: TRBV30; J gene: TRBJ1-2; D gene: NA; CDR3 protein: CAYLAGHYGYTF; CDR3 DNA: TGTGCCTACCTGGCGGGGCACTATGGCTACACCTTC
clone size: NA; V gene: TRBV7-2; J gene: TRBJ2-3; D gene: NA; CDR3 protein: CASSFLGSSTDTQYF; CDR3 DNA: TGTGCCAGCAGCTTTCTAGGCTCTAGCACAGATACGCAGTATTTT
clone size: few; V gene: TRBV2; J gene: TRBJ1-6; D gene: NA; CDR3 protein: CASTGPASYNSPLHF; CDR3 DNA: TGTGCCAGCACCGGACCGGCCTCCTATAATTCACCCCTCCACTTT
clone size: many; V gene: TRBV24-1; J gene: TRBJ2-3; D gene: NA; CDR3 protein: CATSAKGQLTTDTQYF; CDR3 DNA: TGTGCCACCAGTGCCAAAGGACAGCTTACCACAGATACGCAGTATTTT